Below, one TCR beta chain is given with its context. What it binds is unknown. This CDR3 has 15 amino acids. Trimming cost V 0 bases and J 4 bases, with 11 bases left between them. Germline CDR1 and CDR2: SGHRS and YFSETQ. The repertoire was sequenced with immunoSEQ multiplex PCR; TCRdb's copy has only in-frame clones and lacks some. The sample holds 66,000 or so clones, more than 60% seen once. The data stem from a study of vaccination effects on CD4 cells after COVID-19. Overall study results and limits: There were few convalescent patients in the study and no early post-infection timepoints. At late timepoints after vaccination, vaccine- and infection-induced clones shrank markedly.

Culture lasted around eleven days before CD4+ T cell isolation. Participants each got two BNT162b2 or mRNA-1273 vaccine doses. Having tested negative for nucleocapsid antibodies, the vaccine recipients showed no prior SARS-CoV-2 infection. Cells had half their medium changed to IL-2 medium on days 3 and 7. The J gene is TRBJ1-5, the V gene TRBV5-1; no firm D call. The clonotype was recovered from a human donor who received a COVID-19 vaccine. The source was CD4+ T cells from PBMCs cultured without peptide, collected after COVID-19 vaccination. As DNA, the CDR3 is TGCGCCAGCAGCTTGGGGACGGGCACAAATCAGCCCCAGCATTTT. Translating gives CASSLGTGTNQPQHF.